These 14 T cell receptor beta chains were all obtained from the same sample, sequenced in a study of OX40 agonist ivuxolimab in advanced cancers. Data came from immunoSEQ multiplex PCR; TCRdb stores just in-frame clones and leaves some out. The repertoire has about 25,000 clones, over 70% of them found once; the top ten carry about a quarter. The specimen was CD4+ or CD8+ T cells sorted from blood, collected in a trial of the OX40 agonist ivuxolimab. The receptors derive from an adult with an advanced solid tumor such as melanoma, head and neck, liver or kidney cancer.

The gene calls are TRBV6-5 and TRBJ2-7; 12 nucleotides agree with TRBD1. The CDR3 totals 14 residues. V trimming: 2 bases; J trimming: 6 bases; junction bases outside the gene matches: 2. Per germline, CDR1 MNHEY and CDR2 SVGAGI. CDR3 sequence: CASSYGTGGTEQYF. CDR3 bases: TGTGCCAGCAGTTACGGGACAGGGGGCACCGAGCAGTACTTC.

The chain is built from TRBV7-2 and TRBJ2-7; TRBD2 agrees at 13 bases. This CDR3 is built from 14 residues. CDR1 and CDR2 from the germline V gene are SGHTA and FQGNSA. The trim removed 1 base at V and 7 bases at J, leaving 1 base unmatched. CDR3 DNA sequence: TGTGCCAGCAGCTTAGGGACTAGCGGGAGTGAGCAGTACTTC. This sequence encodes CASSLGTSGSEQYF.

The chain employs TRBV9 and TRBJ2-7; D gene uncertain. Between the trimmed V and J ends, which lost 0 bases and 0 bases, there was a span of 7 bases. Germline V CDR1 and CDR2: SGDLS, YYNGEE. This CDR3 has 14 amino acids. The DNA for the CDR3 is TGTGCCAGCAGCGTAGGGACGCCCTCCTACGAGCAGTACTTC. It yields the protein CASSVGTPSYEQYF.

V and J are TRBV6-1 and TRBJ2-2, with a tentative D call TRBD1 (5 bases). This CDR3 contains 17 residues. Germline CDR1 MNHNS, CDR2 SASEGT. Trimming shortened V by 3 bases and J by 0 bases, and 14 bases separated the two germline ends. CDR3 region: CASSDGQGPANTGELFF. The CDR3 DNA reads TGTGCCAGCAGTGACGGTCAGGGCCCCGCGAACACCGGGGAGCTGTTTTTT.

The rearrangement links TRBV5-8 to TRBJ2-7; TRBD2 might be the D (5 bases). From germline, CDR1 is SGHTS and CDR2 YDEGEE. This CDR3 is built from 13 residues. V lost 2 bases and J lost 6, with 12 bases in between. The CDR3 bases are TGTGCCAGCAGCTTAGACCGCGGGTCCGAGCAGTACTTC. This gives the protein CASSLDRGSEQYF.

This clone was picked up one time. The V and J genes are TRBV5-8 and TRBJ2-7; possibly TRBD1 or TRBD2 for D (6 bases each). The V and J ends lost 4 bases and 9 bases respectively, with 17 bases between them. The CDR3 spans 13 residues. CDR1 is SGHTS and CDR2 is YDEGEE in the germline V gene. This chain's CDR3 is CASSLRGDQLQYF. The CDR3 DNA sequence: TGTGCCAGCAGCCTTAGGGGGGACCAGTTGCAGTACTTC.

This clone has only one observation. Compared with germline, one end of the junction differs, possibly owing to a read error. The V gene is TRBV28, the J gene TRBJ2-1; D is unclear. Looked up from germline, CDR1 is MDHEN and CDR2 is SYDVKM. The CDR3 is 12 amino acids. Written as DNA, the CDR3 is TGTGCCAGCAGTTTTCGCTACACTGAGCAGTTCTTC. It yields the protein CASSFRYTEQFF.

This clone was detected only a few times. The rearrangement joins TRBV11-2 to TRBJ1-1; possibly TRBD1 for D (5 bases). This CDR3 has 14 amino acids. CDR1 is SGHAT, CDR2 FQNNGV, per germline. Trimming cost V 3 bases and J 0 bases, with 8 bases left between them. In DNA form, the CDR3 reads TGTGCCAGCAGCTTCGGGGGGATGAACACTGAAGCTTTCTTT. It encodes CASSFGGMNTEAFF.

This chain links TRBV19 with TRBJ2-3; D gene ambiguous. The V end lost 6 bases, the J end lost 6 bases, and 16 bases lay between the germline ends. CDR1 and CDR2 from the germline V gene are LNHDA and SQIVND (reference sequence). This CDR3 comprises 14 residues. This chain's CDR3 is CASRTYESPDTQYF. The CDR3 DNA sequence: TGTGCCAGTAGAACATACGAGAGCCCGGATACGCAGTATTTT.

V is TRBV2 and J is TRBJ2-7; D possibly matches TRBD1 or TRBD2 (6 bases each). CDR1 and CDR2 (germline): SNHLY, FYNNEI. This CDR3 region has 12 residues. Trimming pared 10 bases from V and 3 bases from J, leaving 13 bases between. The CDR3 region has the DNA TGTGCCACCCAAGGAGGGGGCTACGAGCAGTACTTC. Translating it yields CATQGGGYEQYF.

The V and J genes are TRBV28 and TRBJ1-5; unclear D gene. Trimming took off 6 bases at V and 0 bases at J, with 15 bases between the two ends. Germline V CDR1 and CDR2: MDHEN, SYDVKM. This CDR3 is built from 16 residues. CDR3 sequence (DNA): TGTGCCAGCAGGGGGTTGGGAGTTTATAGCAATCAGCCCCAGCATTTT. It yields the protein CASRGLGVYSNQPQHF. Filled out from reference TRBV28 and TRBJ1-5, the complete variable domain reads DVKVTQSSRYLVKRTGEKVFLECVQDMDHENMFWYRQDPGLGLRLIYFSYDVKMKEKGDIPEGYSVSREKKERFSLILESASTNQTSMYLCASRGLGVYSNQPQHFGDGTRLSIL.

The CDR3: CASSLAGLAGGPRDEQFF. CDR3 bases: TGTGCCAGCAGCTTAGCGGGGCTAGCGGGAGGGCCTCGGGATGAGCAGTTCTTC. The gene calls are TRBV7-8 and TRBJ2-1; 12 nucleotides agree with TRBD2. Germline values: CDR1 SGHVS, CDR2 FQNEAQ. The CDR3 loop spans 18 amino acids. Trimming took 0 bases from V and 8 from J; bases not matched to a gene: 11.

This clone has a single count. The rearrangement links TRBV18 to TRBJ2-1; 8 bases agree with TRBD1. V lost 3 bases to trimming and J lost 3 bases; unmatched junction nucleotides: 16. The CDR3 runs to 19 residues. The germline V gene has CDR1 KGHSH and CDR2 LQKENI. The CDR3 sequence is CASSPLIHTTGENYNEQFF. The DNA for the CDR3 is TGTGCCAGCTCACCCTTAATACACACGACAGGGGAAAACTACAATGAGCAGTTCTTC.

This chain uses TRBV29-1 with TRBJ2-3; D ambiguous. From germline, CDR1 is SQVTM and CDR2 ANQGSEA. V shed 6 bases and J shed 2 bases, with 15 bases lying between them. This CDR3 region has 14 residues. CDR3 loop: CSVNGLDTTDTQYF. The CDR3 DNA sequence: TGCAGCGTAAATGGTCTAGATACCACAGATACGCAGTATTTT.